The subject of this entry is one TCR beta chain. Its antigen is not known. A CD45RA-negative memory subset and a CD45RA+ naive subset were separated from the CD4+ cells. The CDR3 contains 13 residues. Trimming left V 5 bases short and J 4 bases short, with 11 bases between. CDR1 is MDHEN, CDR2 SYDVKM, per germline. The data belong to a study of shared clonotypes between healthy human individuals. In the study overall: Serving as donors were two women and a few men, whose ages spanned 18 to 49. Per-donor plates numbered three CD4 naive, three CD4 memory, two CD8 naive and one CD8 memory.

Study conclusions and caveats: Read depth was anticipated to influence clonotype sharing among donors.

Data came from immunoSEQ multiplex PCR; TCRdb stores just in-frame clones and leaves some out. The profile shows more than 2,000,000 clones, approximately 95% of them singletons. This chain joins TRBV28 and TRBJ1-1; D perhaps matches TRBD1 (5 bases). The TCR sequence derives from a man aged 18 to 29 in good health. Some clones in this sample may be carry-over from other donors' samples. Sequenced sample: naive CD4+ T cells from PBMCs. Noted subset: CD45RA+ positively selected. In nucleotides, the CDR3 is TGTGCCAGCAGTGGGGCCCCATCCACTGAAGCTTTCTTT. Amino acids: CASSGAPSTEAFF.